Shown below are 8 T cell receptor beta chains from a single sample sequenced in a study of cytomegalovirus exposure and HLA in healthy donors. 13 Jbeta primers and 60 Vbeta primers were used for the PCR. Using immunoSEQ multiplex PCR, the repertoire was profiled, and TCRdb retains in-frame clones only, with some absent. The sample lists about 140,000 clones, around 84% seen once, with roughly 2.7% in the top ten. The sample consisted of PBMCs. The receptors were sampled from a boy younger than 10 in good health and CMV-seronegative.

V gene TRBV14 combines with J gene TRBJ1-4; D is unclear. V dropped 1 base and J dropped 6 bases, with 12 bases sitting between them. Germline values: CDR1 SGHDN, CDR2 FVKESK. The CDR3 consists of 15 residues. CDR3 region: CASSQGPHPYEKLFF. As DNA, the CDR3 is TGTGCCAGCAGCCAAGGGCCACATCCCTATGAAAAACTGTTTTTT. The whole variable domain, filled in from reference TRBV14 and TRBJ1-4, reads EAGVTQFPSHSVIEKGQTVTLRCDPISGHDNLYWYRRVMGKEIKFLLHFVKESKQDESGMPNNRFLAERTGGTYSTLKVQPAELEDSGVYFCASSQGPHPYEKLFFGSGTQLSVL.

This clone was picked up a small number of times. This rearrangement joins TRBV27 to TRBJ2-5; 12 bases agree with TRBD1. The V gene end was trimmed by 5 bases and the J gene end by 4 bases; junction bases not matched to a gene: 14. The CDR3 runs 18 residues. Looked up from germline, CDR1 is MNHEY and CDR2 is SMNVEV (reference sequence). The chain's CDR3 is CASSAKLGDRGLPETQYF. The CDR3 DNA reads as TGTGCCAGCAGTGCAAAGCTCGGGGACAGGGGGCTCCCAGAGACCCAGTACTTC.

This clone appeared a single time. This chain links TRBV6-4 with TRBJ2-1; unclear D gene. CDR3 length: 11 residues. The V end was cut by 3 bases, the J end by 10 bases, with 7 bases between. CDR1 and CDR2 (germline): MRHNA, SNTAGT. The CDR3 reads CASSDGLEQFF. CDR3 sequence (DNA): TGTGCCAGCAGTGATGGCTTAGAGCAGTTCTTC.

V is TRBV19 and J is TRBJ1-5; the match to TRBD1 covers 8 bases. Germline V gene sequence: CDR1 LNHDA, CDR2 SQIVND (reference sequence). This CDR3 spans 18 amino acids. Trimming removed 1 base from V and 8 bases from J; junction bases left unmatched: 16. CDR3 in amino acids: CASSIASTGTGGREPQHF. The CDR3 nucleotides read TGTGCCAGTAGTATAGCCTCGACCGGGACAGGTGGACGCGAGCCCCAGCATTTT.

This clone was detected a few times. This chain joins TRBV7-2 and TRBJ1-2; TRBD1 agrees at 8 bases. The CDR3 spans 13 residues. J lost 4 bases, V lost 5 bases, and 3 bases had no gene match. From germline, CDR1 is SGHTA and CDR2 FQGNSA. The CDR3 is CASSLGQGYGYTF. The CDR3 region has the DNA TGTGCCAGCAGCCTCGGACAGGGCTATGGCTACACCTTC.

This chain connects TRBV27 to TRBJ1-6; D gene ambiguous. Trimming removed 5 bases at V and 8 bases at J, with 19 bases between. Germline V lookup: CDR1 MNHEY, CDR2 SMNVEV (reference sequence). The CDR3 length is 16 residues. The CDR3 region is CASSPFRGPPDSPLHF. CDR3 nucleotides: TGTGCCAGCAGTCCATTCCGGGGTCCACCAGATTCACCCCTCCACTTT.

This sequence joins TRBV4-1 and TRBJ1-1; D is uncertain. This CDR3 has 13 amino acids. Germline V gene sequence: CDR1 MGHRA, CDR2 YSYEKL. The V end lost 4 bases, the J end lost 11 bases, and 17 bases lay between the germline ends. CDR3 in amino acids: CASSRKEGREAFF. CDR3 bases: TGCGCCAGCAGCCGAAAGGAGGGAAGAGAGGCTTTCTTT.

The CDR3 bases are TGTGCCAGCAGCCACGACAGGGGTAAATCTGAAGCTTTCTTT. It translates to CASSHDRGKSEAFF. The chain recombines TRBV4-2 with TRBJ1-1; 8 positions agree with TRBD1. Trimming at V came to 3 bases and at J to 6 bases, leaving 6 bases not matched to a gene. CDR1 and CDR2 from the germline V gene are LGHNA and YNFKEQ. The CDR3 consists of 14 residues.